A single sample is the source of the 22 T cell receptor beta chains below, sequenced in a study of cytomegalovirus exposure and HLA in healthy donors. A multiplex PCR was run with 60 Vbeta primers and 13 Jbeta primers. Clones were sequenced by immunoSEQ multiplex PCR, and TCRdb holds only the in-frame ones, with some missing. The table lists 200,000 to 250,000 clones, about 80% of them singletons, with 8% in the top ten. Sequences were obtained from PBMCs. The receptors derive from a woman aged 60-75 years in good health and CMV-seropositive.

CDR3 sequence reads: CASNLRGEAYETQYF. CDR3 nucleotide sequence: TGTGCCAGCAATCTGCGGGGGGAGGCTTACGAGACCCAGTACTTC. This sequence joins TRBV6-5 and TRBJ2-5; 8 positions match TRBD2. The junction had 12 bases not matched to a gene; V was cut back by 7 bases and J by 5 bases. Germline V gives CDR1 MNHEY, CDR2 SVGAGI. This CDR3 spans 15 amino acids.

The gene calls are TRBV21-1 and TRBJ1-1; TRBD1, the table's D call, was not compared with the DNA. TRBV21-1 is termed a pseudogene. CDR3 size: 16 residues. The CDR3 bases are TGTGCCAGCAGCAAAGCTAACAGGGAGTTGAACACTGAAGCTTTCTTT. Protein product: CASSKANRELNTEAFF.

V gene TRBV7-9 combines with J gene TRBJ1-5; D not resolved. CDR1 SEHNR and CDR2 FQNEAQ come from the germline V gene (reference sequence). This CDR3 region has 14 residues. V was clipped by 1 base and J by 5 bases, with 9 bases between them. The CDR3 protein is CASSLERVDQPQHF. CDR3 DNA sequence: TGTGCCAGCAGCTTAGAGAGGGTCGATCAGCCCCAGCATTTT.

This clone was seen a single time. This sequence joins TRBV27 and TRBJ1-1, with a weak D call TRBD1 (5 bases). The germline gives CDR1 MNHEY, CDR2 SMNVEV (reference sequence). This CDR3 spans 13 amino acids. With 3 bases removed from V and 5 bases from J, the gap between germline ends came to 10 bases. CDR3 DNA: TGTGCCAGCAGTTTTCAGGGTATGACTGAAGCTTTCTTT. It codes for CASSFQGMTEAFF.

J is TRBJ2-1 and V is TRBV4-1; TRBD2 matches 8 bases. Germline V gives CDR1 MGHRA, CDR2 YSYEKL. CDR3 length equals 17 residues. V gave up 4 bases and J gave up 8 bases; unmatched junction bases: 16. The CDR3 DNA follows: TGCGCCAGCAGCCCAGACAGTTTAGCGGGGAGCGGCGATGAGCAGTTCTTC. Its translation is CASSPDSLAGSGDEQFF.

The V gene is TRBV7-2, the J gene TRBJ2-1; 14 bases line up with TRBD2. Looked up from germline, CDR1 is SGHTA and CDR2 is FQGNSA. This CDR3 contains 17 residues. The V gene end was trimmed by 6 bases and the J gene end by 4 bases; junction bases not matched to a gene: 8. The CDR3 nucleotides are TGTGCCAGCAGAACCGGGACTAGCGGGAGTATGTACAATGAGCAGTTCTTC. It yields the protein CASRTGTSGSMYNEQFF.

The chain links TRBV28 to TRBJ2-7; 7 bases match TRBD1. This CDR3 region has 15 residues. Germline V lookup: CDR1 MDHEN, CDR2 SYDVKM. V lost 6 bases, J lost 2 bases, and 10 bases stayed unmatched. Here the CDR3 DNA reads TGTGCCAGCAGCACTCTCAGGACAGGAGCCTACGAGCAGTACTTC. It specifies CASSTLRTGAYEQYF. Supplemented by reference TRBV28 and TRBJ2-7, the full variable domain reads DVKVTQSSRYLVKRTGEKVFLECVQDMDHENMFWYRQDPGLGLRLIYFSYDVKMKEKGDIPEGYSVSREKKERFSLILESASTNQTSMYLCASSTLRTGAYEQYFGPGTRLTVT.

V is TRBV30 and J is TRBJ2-5, with 8 nucleotides matching TRBD2. J gave up 5 bases and V 3 bases, and 8 bases lay outside the gene matches. The germline CDR1 and CDR2 sequences are GTSNPN and SVGIG (reference sequence). This CDR3 is built from 14 residues. The CDR3 loop reads CAWSEIAGRETQYF. CDR3 sequence (DNA): TGTGCCTGGAGCGAGATAGCGGGAAGGGAGACCCAGTACTTC.

The chain recombines TRBV9 with TRBJ2-7; D may be TRBD1 (6 bases). The germline gives CDR1 SGDLS, CDR2 YYNGEE. Trimming pared 3 bases from V and 2 bases from J, leaving 6 bases between. CDR3 size: 12 residues. The CDR3 loop is CASSGGPYEQYF. Written as DNA, the CDR3 is TGTGCCAGCAGCGGGGGGCCCTACGAGCAGTACTTC.

This chain links TRBV13 with TRBJ2-2; tentative D call: TRBD1 (6 bases). From germline, CDR1 is PRHDT and CDR2 FYEKMQ (reference sequence). V was shortened by 5 bases and J by 3 bases, with 19 bases between the two germline ends. The CDR3 runs 17 residues. The DNA of the CDR3 is TGTGCCAGCAGCCAGGACAGTCCCCGCACGCACACCGGGGAGCTGTTTTTT. Translated, it gives CASSQDSPRTHTGELFF.

In its sample, this clone was seen a few times. The V gene is TRBV25-1, the J gene TRBJ2-1; TRBD2 matches at 11 bases. Per germline, CDR1 MGHDK and CDR2 SYGVNS. The length of the CDR3 is 18 residues. With 5 bases clipped from V and 9 bases from J, the junction kept 18 bases outside the gene matches. CDR3 sequence: CASSQFVTSGGRGGEQFF. DNA of the CDR3: TGTGCCAGCAGTCAGTTCGTTACTAGCGGGGGACGGGGGGGTGAGCAGTTCTTC.

J is TRBJ2-5 and V is TRBV11-2, with TRBD2 matching 15 bases. Per germline, CDR1 SGHAT and CDR2 FQNNGV. The CDR3 runs 15 residues. J was trimmed by 4 bases and V by 5 bases; bases with no gene match: 2. The CDR3 protein is CASSKGLAGGETQYF. The CDR3 DNA sequence: TGTGCCAGCAGCAAGGGACTAGCGGGAGGAGAGACCCAGTACTTC. Complete variable domain (other parts from reference TRBV11-2 and TRBJ2-5): EAGVAQSPRYKIIEKRQSVAFWCNPISGHATLYWYQQILGQGPKLLIQFQNNGVVDDSQLPKDRFSAERLKGVDSTLKIQPAKLEDSAVYLCASSKGLAGGETQYFGPGTRLLVL.

The chain employs TRBV27 and TRBJ1-3; D uncertain. The V end was cut by 6 bases, the J end by 4 bases, with 10 bases between. Germline assignment: CDR1 MNHEY and CDR2 SMNVEV (reference sequence). This CDR3 region has 13 residues. In DNA form, the CDR3 reads TGTGCCAGCAGGTCCCGAGGGGGAAACACCATATATTTT. Amino acids: CASRSRGGNTIYF.

V gene TRBV6-6 combines with J gene TRBJ2-7; 8 bases are a match to TRBD2. V shed 4 bases, J shed 4 bases, and the junction held 9 bases outside the gene matches. The CDR3 has 15 residues. The germline V gene has CDR1 MNHNY and CDR2 SVGAGI (reference sequence). Written as DNA, the CDR3 is TGTGCCAGCAGTTTACGAGCGGGAGAAGCGTACGAGCAGTACTTC. Translated: CASSLRAGEAYEQYF.

The chain has TRBV5-6 and TRBJ1-5; D may be TRBD1 (6 bases). The V end was cut by 3 bases, the J end by 2 bases, with 9 bases between. The germline V gene has CDR1 SGHDT and CDR2 YYEEEE. The CDR3 loop spans 14 amino acids. This CDR3 reads CASSWGGGNQPQHF. The CDR3 region has the DNA TGTGCCAGCAGCTGGGGGGGCGGCAATCAGCCCCAGCATTTT.

This chain joins TRBV27 and TRBJ1-4; D is uncertain. The V end was cut by 9 bases, the J end by 8 bases, with 19 bases between. Germline V gives CDR1 MNHEY, CDR2 SMNVEV (reference sequence). This CDR3 has 14 residues. The CDR3 sequence: CARHSEGFGEKLFF. In DNA, the CDR3 is TGTGCCAGACACAGCGAGGGCTTCGGCGAAAAACTGTTTTTT.

The chain links TRBV11-1 to TRBJ1-1; D is perhaps TRBD1 (6 bases). Trimming took off 5 bases at V and 7 bases at J, with 17 bases between the two ends. Germline CDR1 SGHAT, CDR2 FQDESV (reference sequence). This CDR3 has 14 amino acids. The CDR3 bases are TGTGCCAGCAGCCCACAACCCGGACAGTTTGAAGCTTTCTTT. Encoded protein: CASSPQPGQFEAFF.

The chain couples TRBV4-1 to TRBJ1-4; 8 bases are shared with TRBD1. The CDR3 is 17 amino acids. Per the germline V gene, CDR1 is MGHRA and CDR2 is YSYEKL. V lost 4 bases to trimming and J lost 1 base; unmatched junction nucleotides: 8. The chain's CDR3 is CASSPRTGSGTNEKLFF. CDR3 sequence (DNA): TGCGCCAGCAGCCCTCGGACAGGGTCAGGAACTAATGAAAAACTGTTTTTT.

The chain employs TRBV15 and TRBJ2-1; 8 positions match TRBD1. The CDR3 totals 16 residues. From germline, CDR1 is LNHNV and CDR2 YYDKDF (reference sequence). V lost 0 bases, J lost 5 bases, and 6 bases stayed unmatched. The CDR3 is CATSRDGWGQDNEQFF. CDR3 DNA sequence: TGTGCCACCAGCAGAGACGGTTGGGGACAGGACAATGAGCAGTTCTTC.

The genes are TRBV5-6 and TRBJ1-2; D may be TRBD1 (6 bases). CDR3 length: 12 amino acids. CDR1 is SGHDT, CDR2 YYEEEE, per germline. V gave up 3 bases and J gave up 8 bases, with 11 bases separating them. The CDR3 spells CASSSTGNGYTF. In nucleotides, the CDR3 is TGTGCCAGCAGCTCAACAGGGAACGGCTACACCTTC.

This clone has just one count. The chain carries TRBV6-5 and TRBJ2-7; D possibly corresponds to TRBD2 (6 bases). Germline V gene lookup returns CDR1 MNHEY and CDR2 SVGAGI. CDR3 length equals 12 residues. The V gene lost 10 bases and the J gene lost 3 bases, with 13 bases spanning the gap. CDR3: CAIGGGIYEQYF. The CDR3, as DNA: TGTGCCATCGGGGGTGGGATCTACGAGCAGTACTTC.

The V call is TRBV5-1, the J call TRBJ1-5; TRBD1 is a possible D gene (5 bases). The CDR3 contains 13 residues. Per germline, CDR1 SGHRS and CDR2 YFSETQ. V was pared by 0 bases and J by 4 bases, with 5 bases between. As DNA, the CDR3 is TGCGCCAGCAGCTTGGGACAGAATCAGCCCCAGCATTTT. This gives the protein CASSLGQNQPQHF.